The clone carrying this T cell receptor (beta chain) was detected ten times or more. The target antigen is unknown. The entry originates in a study of T cells after yellow fever vaccination. About the research overall: The SMART-Seq v4 Ultra Low Input method served to prepare the low-cell-number fractions.

Study results and limitations: Researchers noted that a small share of clonotypes showed up in both CD4 and CD8 compartments. The booster saw the reappearance of most primary-vaccination clones (approximately 97% CD4, around 88% CD8). High-abundance clonotypes from the bulk population could contaminate FACS-sorted repertoires.

Germline CDR1 reads KGHSH; CDR2 reads LQKENI. This CDR3 spans 13 amino acids. V was cut by 4 bases and J by 4 bases, with 10 bases left in between. One entry per CDR3 protein results from TCRdb running MiXCR on the 5' RACE reads. This table holds 250,000 or so distinct CDR3 sequences, 3.6% found once. This TCR was sampled from a man in his late teens or twenties who received the YFV17D yellow fever vaccine. The sample consisted of PBMCs, taken 15 days after the yellow fever booster vaccination. The chain couples TRBV18 to TRBJ2-5; no clear D. The CDR3 reads CASSLSLRETQYF. CDR3 DNA: TGTGCCAGCTCACTCTCCCTTAGAGAGACCCAGTACTTC.